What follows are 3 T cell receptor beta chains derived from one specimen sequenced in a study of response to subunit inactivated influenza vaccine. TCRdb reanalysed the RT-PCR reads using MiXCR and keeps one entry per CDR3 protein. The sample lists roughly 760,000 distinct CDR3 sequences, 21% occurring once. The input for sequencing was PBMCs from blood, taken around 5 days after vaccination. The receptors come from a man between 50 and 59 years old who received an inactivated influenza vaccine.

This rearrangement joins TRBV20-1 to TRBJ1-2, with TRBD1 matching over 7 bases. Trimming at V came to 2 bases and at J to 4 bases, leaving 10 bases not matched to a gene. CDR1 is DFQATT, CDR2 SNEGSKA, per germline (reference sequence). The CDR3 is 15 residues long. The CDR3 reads CSARSSGDRFYGYTF. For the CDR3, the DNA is TGCAGTGCTAGATCCTCCGGGGACAGATTCTATGGCTACACCTTC.

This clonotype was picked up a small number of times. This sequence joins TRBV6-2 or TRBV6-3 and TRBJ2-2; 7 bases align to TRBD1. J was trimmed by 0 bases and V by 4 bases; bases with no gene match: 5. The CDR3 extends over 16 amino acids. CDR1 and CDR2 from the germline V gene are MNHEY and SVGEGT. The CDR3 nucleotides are TGTGCCAGCAGTTTCACCGGGACAGCGAACACCGGGGAGCTGTTTTTT. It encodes CASSFTGTANTGELFF.

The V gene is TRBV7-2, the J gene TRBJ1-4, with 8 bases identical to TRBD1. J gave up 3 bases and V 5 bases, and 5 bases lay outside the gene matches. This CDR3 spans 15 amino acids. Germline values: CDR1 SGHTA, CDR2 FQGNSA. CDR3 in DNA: TGTGCCAGCAGCCCGGGGACAGGACCTAATGAAAAACTGTTTTTT. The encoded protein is CASSPGTGPNEKLFF.